The 8 T cell receptor beta chains presented below share a single source sample, sequenced in a study of T cells in Graves' hyperthyroidism and ophthalmopathy. From RNA transcripts, TCR beta CDR3 regions were amplified. Researchers ran a first-round RT-PCR on the TCR CDR3 using the HTBI primer set. TCRdb passed the multiplex PCR reads through MiXCR, listing each CDR3 protein once. The data hold 550,000 to 650,000 distinct CDR3 sequences, with about 15% observed a single time. Sequenced sample: blood. The source of these receptors is a woman in her forties with Graves' hyperthyroidism.

This clonotype came up many times. V and J are TRBV27 and TRBJ2-7; TRBD1 aligns across 9 bases. V gave up 6 bases and J gave up 6 bases; unmatched junction bases: 9. Germline V gene lookup returns CDR1 MNHEY and CDR2 SMNVEV (reference sequence). This CDR3 has 14 residues. CDR3 nucleotide sequence: TGTGCCAGCAGCTCCGGGACAGGGCGGGCCGAGCAGTACTTC. Encoded protein: CASSSGTGRAEQYF.

The rearrangement joins TRBV6-5 to TRBJ2-2; the D gene is possibly TRBD1 (6 bases). CDR1 is MNHEY and CDR2 is SVGAGI in the germline V gene. The CDR3 is made up of 14 amino acids. Trimming left V 6 bases short and J 8 bases short, with 16 bases between. CDR3 in DNA: TGTGCCAGCAGCTACAGGGAAACGGGAGGGGAGCTGTTTTTT. Amino acid sequence: CASSYRETGGELFF.

This clonotype was seen repeatedly, ten times or more. The chain carries TRBV30 and TRBJ1-1; D is unclear. The germline gives CDR1 GTSNPN, CDR2 SVGIG (reference sequence). The CDR3 consists of 13 residues. V was clipped by 8 bases and J by 0 bases, with 13 bases between them. The CDR3 sequence: CATWEILNTEAFF. The CDR3 DNA sequence: TGTGCCACTTGGGAGATTCTGAACACTGAAGCTTTCTTT.

In its sample, this clonotype was seen many times. The rearrangement joins TRBV28 to TRBJ2-7; no definite D call. Deletions cut 3 bases from V and 2 bases from J, with 14 bases between. CDR1 and CDR2 from the germline V gene are MDHEN and SYDVKM. CDR3 length: 15 amino acids. CDR3 region: CASSLNKGSPYEQYF. CDR3 bases: TGTGCCAGCAGTTTGAATAAGGGCAGCCCCTACGAGCAGTACTTC.

The chain links TRBV7-9 to TRBJ1-1, with 7 bases fitting TRBD1. Germline CDR1 and CDR2: SEHNR and FQNEAQ (reference sequence). The CDR3 runs 14 residues. Losses at the gene ends were 4 bases for V and 4 bases for J; bases not matched to a gene: 6. CDR3 coding DNA: TGTGCCAGCAGCTGGGACAGATACAGCACTGAAGCTTTCTTT. This gives the protein CASSWDRYSTEAFF.

This clonotype was observed at least ten times. V is TRBV29-1 and J is TRBJ2-7; 9 bases are a match to TRBD1. Germline CDR1 is SQVTM and CDR2 is ANQGSEA. The length of the CDR3 is 14 residues. Trimming took 6 bases from V and 3 from J; bases not matched to a gene: 9. CDR3 protein: CSVTRDRANYEQYF. The CDR3 coding sequence is TGCAGCGTGACCCGGGACAGGGCAAACTACGAGCAGTACTTC.

This chain joins TRBV14 and TRBJ2-1; D gene uncertain. The length of the CDR3 is 13 residues. Germline CDR1 SGHDN, CDR2 FVKESK. V lost 1 base, J lost 6 bases, and 7 bases lay in between. CDR3: CASSQVVRNEQFF. The CDR3 DNA follows: TGTGCCAGCAGCCAAGTTGTCCGCAATGAGCAGTTCTTC.

This clonotype was picked up a small number of times. The junction shows a germline mismatch at one end, possibly a read error. The genes are TRBV6-4 and TRBJ2-7; 8 nucleotides agree with TRBD1. Germline V CDR1 and CDR2: MRHNA, SNTAGT. The CDR3 covers 16 residues. The CDR3 coding sequence is TGTGCCAGCAGTTACTCCGCGACAGGGGAAAACTACGAGCAGTACTTC. Amino acids: CASSYSATGENYEQYF.